The sequence of this T cell receptor beta chain was determined in a study of blood T cell repertoires in COVID-19. This table comes from immunoSEQ multiplex PCR, and its TCRdb copy is limited to in-frame clones, with some not included. The sample carries about 480,000 clones, 88% recorded once. Sequenced: PBMCs or T cells enriched from blood (not recorded which). This sequence was found in a woman aged 40 to 55 who had recovered from COVID-19.

CDR3 DNA: TGTGCCAGCAGCGTATCAGGGAAAGAGACCCAGTACTTC. As protein: CASSVSGKETQYF. The chain links TRBV9 to TRBJ2-5; D may be TRBD1 (5 bases). This CDR3 contains 13 residues. Germline CDR1 is SGDLS and CDR2 is YYNGEE. The V gene lost 1 base and the J gene lost 3 bases, with 7 bases spanning the gap.